This T cell receptor (beta chain) was recorded in a study of beta chain features in type 1 diabetes. About the research overall: Patients and healthy donors were similar in age, gender and cell yields.

In its sample, this clone was seen a few times. The antigen is unknown. Notes on the study in general: Since sequencing was performed on cDNA, cells with high TCR expression could be over-represented. Across all four CD4+ subsets, people with type 1 diabetes showed modestly shorter TCRB CDR3s.

Germline V CDR1 and CDR2: SGHTA, FQGNSA. Trimming removed 7 bases at V and 9 bases at J, with 10 bases between. The CDR3 is made up of 12 amino acids. Expressed TCRB transcripts were sequenced because the isolated RNA had all been reverse transcribed beforehand. TCRdb's table, derived via immunoSEQ multiplex PCR, lists solely in-frame clones and lacks some. The table shows roughly 700,000 clones, with around an eighth occurring only once. The chain combines TRBV7-2 with TRBJ1-6; D remains unclear. The sample was naive CD4+ T cells from blood. The clonotype comes from a man aged 18 to 29 with type 1 diabetes. The CDR3 region is CASTREASPLHF. The CDR3, as DNA: TGTGCCAGCACGAGGGAGGCTTCACCCCTCCACTTT.